The clone carrying this TCR beta chain was picked up many times. The antigen remains undetermined. These data originate in a study of read filtering for tumor transcriptome and immune sequencing. Study information: R-ISS stage counts were 8 or 9 for I, about 16 for II, about seven for III.

Per the germline V gene, CDR1 is MNHEY and CDR2 is SVGEGT. V shed 6 bases and J 0 bases; nucleotides not matched to a gene: 7. CDR3 length: 15 residues. Study outcomes and limitations: The CD138-negative fraction was mixed bone marrow immune cells, not pure T cells. IR-seq captured clonotypes deeper and more reliably than RNA-seq.

This library used around 400 ng RNA and molecular barcoded adaptors spanning alpha/delta and beta/gamma chains. MiXCR was run by TCRdb on the reads, yielding one entry per CDR3 protein. The sample shows under 50,000 distinct CDR3 sequences, approximately 15% of them seen only once. Material: a population of CD138-negative cells sorted from bone marrow. The TCR originated in a donor aged 40 or older with multiple myeloma. V is TRBV6-2 or TRBV6-3 and J is TRBJ2-7; 8 bases agree with TRBD2. The CDR3, as DNA: TGTGCCAGCAGCCATCCAGCGGGAGACTCCTACGAGCAGTACTTC. As protein: CASSHPAGDSYEQYF.